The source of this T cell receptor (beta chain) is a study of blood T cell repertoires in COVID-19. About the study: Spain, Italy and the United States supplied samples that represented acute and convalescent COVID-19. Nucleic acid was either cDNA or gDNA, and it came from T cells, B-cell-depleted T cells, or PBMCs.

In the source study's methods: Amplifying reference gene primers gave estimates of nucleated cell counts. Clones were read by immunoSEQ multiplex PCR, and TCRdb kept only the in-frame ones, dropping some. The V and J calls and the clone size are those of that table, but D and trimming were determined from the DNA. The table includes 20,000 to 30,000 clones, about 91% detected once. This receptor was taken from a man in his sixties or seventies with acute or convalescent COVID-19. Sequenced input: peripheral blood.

The DNA of the CDR3 is TGTGCCAGTACCCCTGCAGGGGGCCTTAATGAAAAACTGTTTTTT. Residues: CASTPAGGLNEKLFF. This rearrangement joins TRBV19 to TRBJ1-4, with 8 positions matching TRBD1. Germline loops: CDR1 LNHDA, CDR2 SQIVND (reference sequence). With 7 bases clipped from V and 4 bases from J, the junction kept 8 bases outside the gene matches. CDR3 size: 15 residues. Full variable domain (outside the CDR3, taken from reference TRBV19 and TRBJ1-4): DGGITQSPKYLFRKEGQNVTLSCEQNLNHDAMYWYRQDPGQGLRLIYYSQIVNDFQKGDIAEGYSVSREKKESFPLTVTSAQKNPTAFYLCASTPAGGLNEKLFFGSGTQLSVL.